This TCR beta chain is from a study of radiotherapy plus CTLA-4 blockade in lung cancer. Study-level information: Among enrolled patients, under 20% responded and 31% achieved disease control. General study points: Following radiotherapy plus ipilimumab, tumor-derived TCR clones expanded in the blood. Per reports, early blood T cell clone dynamics, plus interferon-beta, forecast response most strongly.

In the case of this clone: Its specificity is not known.

The CDR3 loop spans 16 amino acids. Germline V gene data show CDR1 as MDHEN and CDR2 as SYDVKM. V was pared by 4 bases and J by 4 bases, with 19 bases between. Sequencing was performed with immunoSEQ multiplex PCR; in TCRdb, only in-frame clones are kept and a portion is missing. Counted here are roughly 39,000 clones, about 70% occurring once; the ten biggest clones make up around 9%. Alongside CTLA-4 blockade with ipilimumab, patients with chemo-refractory metastatic non-small-cell lung cancer received focal radiation. This sequence joins TRBV28 and TRBJ1-2; D might be TRBD1 (5 bases). The specimen was peripheral blood, collected from a patient treated with radiotherapy plus ipilimumab. The source of this sequence is a human donor with non-small cell lung cancer who had stable disease on radiotherapy plus ipilimumab. This CDR3 reads CASSSPGHISSYGYTF. The CDR3 coding sequence is TGTGCCAGCAGTTCCCCCGGACATATTTCATCCTATGGCTACACCTTC.